The source of this TCR beta chain is a study of shared clonotypes between healthy human individuals. This clone was counted once. Its antigen is unidentified. Every contributor of samples was a Caucasian grown-up residing in Nashville, Tennessee. Study-wide results and caveats: Rarefaction showed sorted-subset sequencing was incomplete despite large depth.

It was across several immunoSEQ plates that each subset's genomic DNA was evenly split. Generated by immunoSEQ multiplex PCR, the TCRdb table keeps only in-frame clones and is missing some. The table has some 1,400,000 clones, around 97% seen once. J lost 4 bases, V lost 4 bases, and 19 bases had no gene match. The CDR3 covers 19 residues. Germline-derived CDR1 and CDR2 are KGHSH and LQKENI. The sample taken for sequencing was naive CD4+ T cells sorted from blood. Subset reported: CD45RA+ positively selected. The receptor's source is a man aged 25-45 years in good health. V is TRBV18 and J is TRBJ1-1, with TRBD1 matching over 9 bases. The CDR3 region is CASSLIVFGTGITSTEAFF. CDR3 sequence (DNA): TGTGCCAGCTCACTTATTGTCTTCGGGACAGGGATTACGAGCACTGAAGCTTTCTTT.